This record concerns one T cell receptor (beta chain) sequence. Germline lookup yields CDR1 LNHDA and CDR2 SQIVND (reference sequence). The CDR3 has 14 residues. V was trimmed by 8 bases and J by 2 bases, leaving 14 bases between them. This sample was included in a study of OX40 agonist ivuxolimab in advanced cancers. Assay: immunoSEQ multiplex PCR; the TCRdb copy retains only in-frame clones and omits some. The sample holds tens of thousands of clones, under 85% seen once. This chain connects TRBV19 to TRBJ2-3; D is perhaps TRBD1 (6 bases). The receptor comes from an adult with an advanced solid tumor such as melanoma, head and neck, liver or kidney cancer. The sequencing here drew on CD4+ or CD8+ T cells sorted from blood, taken in a trial of the OX40 agonist ivuxolimab. The CDR3 nucleotides are TGTGCCAGTGGGGTTAGGGACAACACAGATACGCAGTATTTT. Translation gives CASGVRDNTDTQYF.